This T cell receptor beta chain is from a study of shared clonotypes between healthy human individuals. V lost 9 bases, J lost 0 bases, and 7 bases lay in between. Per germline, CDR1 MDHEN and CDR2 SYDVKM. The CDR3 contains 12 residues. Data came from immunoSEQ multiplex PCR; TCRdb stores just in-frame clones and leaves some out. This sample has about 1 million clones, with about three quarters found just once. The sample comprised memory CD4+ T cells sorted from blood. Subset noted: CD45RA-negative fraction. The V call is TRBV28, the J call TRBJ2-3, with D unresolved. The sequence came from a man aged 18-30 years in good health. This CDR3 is CASHGSTDTQYF. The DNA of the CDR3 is TGTGCCAGTCATGGTAGCACAGATACGCAGTATTTT.